A selection of T cell receptor beta chains follows, all from one sample in a study of blood T cell repertoires in COVID-19. Repertoires were generated with immunoSEQ multiplex PCR, while TCRdb's copy carries only in-frame clones and drops some. The data show roughly 200,000 clones, with approximately 85% seen just once and approximately 10% held by the top ten. Sequencing used peripheral blood. These receptor sequences come from a human donor with active or convalescent COVID-19. The donor label of this sample is uncertain. Both conserved end residues are part of each CDR3. D genes are given only for firm matches. Not every row has a clone size; where given, it reads once, few, many or a size class.

clone_size,d_call,v_call,j_call,cdr3_aa,cdr3_nt
.,TRBD1,TRBV18,TRBJ1-3,CASSRQGDTIYF,TGTGCCAGCTCCCGACAGGGGGACACCATATATTTT
.,TRBD1,TRBV3-1/TRBV3-2,TRBJ1-1,CASSRQGVRRMNTEAFF,TGTGCCAGCAGTCGACAGGGGGTAAGGAGGATGAACACTGAAGCTTTCTTT
.,TRBD1,TRBV6-1,TRBJ2-7,CASSEYRGRYEQYF,TGTGCCAGCAGTGAGTACAGGGGACGTTACGAGCAGTACTTC
.,TRBD2,TRBV5-1,TRBJ2-5,CASSLDTSGVGTQYF,TGCGCCAGCAGCTTGGACACTAGCGGGGTGGGGACCCAGTACTTC
.,TRBD2,TRBV5-1,TRBJ2-5,CASSEGTSQRETQYF,TGCGCCAGCAGCGAAGGGACTAGCCAGAGGGAGACCCAGTACTTC
.,.,TRBV7-9,TRBJ2-5,CASSLGRGGTETQYF,TGTGCCAGCAGCTTAGGGCGGGGCGGTACAGAGACCCAGTACTTC
.,TRBD1,TRBV5-1,TRBJ2-7,CASSSYVTGHEQYF,TGCGCCAGCAGCAGCTACGTGACAGGGCACGAGCAGTACTTC
once,.,TRBV19,TRBJ2-3,CASSPSTDTQYF,TGTGCCAGTAGTCCCTCGACAGATACGCAGTATTTT
.,.,TRBV11-2,TRBJ1-6,CASSLRQRSYNSPLHF,TGTGCCAGCAGCTTAAGACAGCGCTCCTATAATTCACCCCTCCACTTT
few,TRBD1,TRBV6-6,TRBJ1-1,CASSYPGTGATEAFF,TGTGCCAGCAGTTACCCCGGGACAGGGGCTACGGAAGCTTTCTTT